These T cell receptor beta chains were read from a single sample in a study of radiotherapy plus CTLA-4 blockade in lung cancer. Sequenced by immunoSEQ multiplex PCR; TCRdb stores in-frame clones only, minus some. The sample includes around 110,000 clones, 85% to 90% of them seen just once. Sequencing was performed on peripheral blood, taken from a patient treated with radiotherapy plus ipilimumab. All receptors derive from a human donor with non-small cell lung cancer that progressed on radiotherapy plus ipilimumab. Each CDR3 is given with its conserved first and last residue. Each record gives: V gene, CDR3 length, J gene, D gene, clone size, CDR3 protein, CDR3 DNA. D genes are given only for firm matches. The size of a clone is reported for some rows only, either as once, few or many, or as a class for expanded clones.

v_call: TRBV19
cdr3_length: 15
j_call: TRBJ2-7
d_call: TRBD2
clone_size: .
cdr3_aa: CASSIRLAGAYEQYF
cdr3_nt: TGTGCCAGTAGTATTCGTCTAGCGGGAGCCTACGAGCAGTACTTC

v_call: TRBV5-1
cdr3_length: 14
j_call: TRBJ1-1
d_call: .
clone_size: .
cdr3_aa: CASSFGEGNTEAFF
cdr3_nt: TGCGCCAGCAGCTTTGGGGAGGGGAACACTGAAGCTTTCTTT

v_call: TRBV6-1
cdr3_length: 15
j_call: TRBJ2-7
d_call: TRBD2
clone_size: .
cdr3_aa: CASSLTSGRAYEQYF
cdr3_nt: TGTGCCAGCAGTTTGACTAGCGGGAGGGCATACGAGCAGTACTTC

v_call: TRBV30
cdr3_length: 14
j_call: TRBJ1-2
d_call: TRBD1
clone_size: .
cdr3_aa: CAWRTGQGVYGYTF
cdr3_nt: TGTGCCTGGAGAACCGGACAGGGGGTCTATGGCTACACCTTC

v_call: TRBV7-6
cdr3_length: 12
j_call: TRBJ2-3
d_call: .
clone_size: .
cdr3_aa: CASSRGTDTQYF
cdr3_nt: TGTGCCAGCAGTAGGGGCACAGATACGCAGTATTTT

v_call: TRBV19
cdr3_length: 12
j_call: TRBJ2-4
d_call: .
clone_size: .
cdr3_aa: CASGGETYIQYF
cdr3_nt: TGTGCCAGCGGGGGAGAGACGTACATTCAGTACTTC

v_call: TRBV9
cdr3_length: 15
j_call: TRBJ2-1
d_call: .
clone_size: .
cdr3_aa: CASSVGSLSYNEQFF
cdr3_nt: TGTGCCAGCAGCGTAGGATCCCTCTCCTACAATGAGCAGTTCTTC

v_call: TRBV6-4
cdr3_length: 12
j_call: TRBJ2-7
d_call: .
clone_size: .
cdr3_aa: CASSDIGVEQYF
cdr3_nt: TGTGCCAGCAGTGACATAGGAGTGGAGCAGTACTTC

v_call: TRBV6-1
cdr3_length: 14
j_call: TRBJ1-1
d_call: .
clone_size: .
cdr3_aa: CASSLQGRNTEAFF
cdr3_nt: TGTGCCAGCAGTCTCCAGGGCAGGAACACTGAAGCTTTCTTT

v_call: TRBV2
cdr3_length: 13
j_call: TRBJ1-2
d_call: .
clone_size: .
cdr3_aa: CASSEAKEEGTPF
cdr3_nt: TGTGCCAGCAGTGAAGCGAAAGAAGAGGGAACTCCCTTC

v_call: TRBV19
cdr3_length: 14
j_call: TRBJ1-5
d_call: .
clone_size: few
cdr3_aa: CASTLTVNNQPQHF
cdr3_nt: TGTGCCAGTACTCTGACAGTGAACAATCAGCCCCAGCATTTT

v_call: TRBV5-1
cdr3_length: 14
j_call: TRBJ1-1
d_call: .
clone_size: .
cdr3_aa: CASSLGGEVAEAFF
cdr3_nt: TGCGCCAGCAGCTTGGGAGGGGAAGTGGCTGAAGCTTTCTTT

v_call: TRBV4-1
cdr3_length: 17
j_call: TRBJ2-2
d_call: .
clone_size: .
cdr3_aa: CASSFRGRQANTGELFF
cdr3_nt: TGCGCCAGCAGCTTTAGAGGTCGGCAGGCGAACACCGGGGAGCTGTTTTTT

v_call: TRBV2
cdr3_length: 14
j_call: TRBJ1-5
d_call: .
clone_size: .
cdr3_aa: CASSEGGENQPQHF
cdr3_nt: TGTGCCAGCAGTGAGGGGGGGGAAAATCAGCCCCAGCATTTT

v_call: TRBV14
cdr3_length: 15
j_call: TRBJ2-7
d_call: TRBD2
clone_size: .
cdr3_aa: CASSQLAGGGYEQYF
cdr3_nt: TGTGCCAGCAGCCAACTAGCGGGAGGGGGCTACGAGCAGTACTTC

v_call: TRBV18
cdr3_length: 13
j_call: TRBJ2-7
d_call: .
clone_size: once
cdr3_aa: CASSRTDTYEQYF
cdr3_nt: TGTGCCAGCTCCCGGACAGACACCTACGAGCAGTACTTC

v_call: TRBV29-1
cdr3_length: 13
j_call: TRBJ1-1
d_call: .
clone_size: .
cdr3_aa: CSVEAGPNTEAFF
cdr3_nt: TGCAGCGTTGAGGCCGGGCCTAACACTGAAGCTTTCTTT

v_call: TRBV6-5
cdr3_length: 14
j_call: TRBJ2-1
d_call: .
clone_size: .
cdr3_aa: CASSFGGGINEQFF
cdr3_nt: TGTGCCAGCAGTTTCGGGGGAGGAATCAATGAGCAGTTCTTC

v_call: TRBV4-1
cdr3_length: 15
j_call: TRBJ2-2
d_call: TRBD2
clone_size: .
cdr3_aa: CASSFREGGAGELFF
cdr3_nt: TGCGCCAGCAGCTTTCGGGAGGGTGGAGCCGGGGAGCTGTTTTTT

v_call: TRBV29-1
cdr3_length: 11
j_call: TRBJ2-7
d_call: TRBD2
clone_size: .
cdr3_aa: CSVGWGGEQYF
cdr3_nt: TGCAGCGTTGGTTGGGGGGGCGAGCAGTACTTC

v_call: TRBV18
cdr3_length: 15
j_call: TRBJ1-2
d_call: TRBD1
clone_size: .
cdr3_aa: CASSPGGQGNYGYTF
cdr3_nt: TGTGCCAGCTCACCGGGGGGACAGGGGAACTATGGCTACACCTTC

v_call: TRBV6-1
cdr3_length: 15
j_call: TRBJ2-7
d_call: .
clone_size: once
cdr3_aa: CASSEDGTSTHEQYF
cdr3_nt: TGTGCCAGCAGTGAAGATGGGACGTCCACCCACGAGCAGTACTTC

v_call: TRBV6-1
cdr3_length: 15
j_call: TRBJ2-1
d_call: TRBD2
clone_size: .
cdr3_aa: CASRPGTSGSGVEFF
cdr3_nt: TGTGCCAGCAGACCCGGGACTAGCGGGAGCGGGGTTGAGTTCTTC

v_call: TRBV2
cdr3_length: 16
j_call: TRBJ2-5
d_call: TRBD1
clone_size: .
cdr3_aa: CASRDSSGGQQETQYF
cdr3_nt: TGTGCCAGCAGAGATTCTTCAGGGGGCCAACAAGAGACCCAGTACTTC

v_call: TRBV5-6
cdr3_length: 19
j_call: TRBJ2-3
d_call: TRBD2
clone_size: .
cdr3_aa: CASNHGPSGSGLETDTQYF
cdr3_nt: TGTGCCAGCAACCACGGTCCTAGCGGGAGTGGATTGGAGACAGATACGCAGTATTTT

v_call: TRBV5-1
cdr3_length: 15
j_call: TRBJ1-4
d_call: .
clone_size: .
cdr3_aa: CASSSGPGEVEKLFF
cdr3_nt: TGCGCCAGCAGCTCCGGCCCGGGGGAAGTTGAAAAACTGTTTTTT

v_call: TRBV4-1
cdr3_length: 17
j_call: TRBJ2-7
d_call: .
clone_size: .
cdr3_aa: CASSQDIGGGRPREQYF
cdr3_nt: TGCGCCAGCAGCCAAGATATAGGAGGGGGCAGACCGAGGGAGCAGTACTTC

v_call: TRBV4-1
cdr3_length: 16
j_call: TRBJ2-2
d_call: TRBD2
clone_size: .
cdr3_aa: CASSHQAGGNTGELFF
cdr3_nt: TGCGCCAGCAGCCATCAGGCGGGAGGGAACACCGGGGAGCTGTTTTTT

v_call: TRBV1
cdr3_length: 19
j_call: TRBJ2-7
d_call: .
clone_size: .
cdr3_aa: CTSSQDYRGDYEEVYEQYF
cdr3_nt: TGCACCAGCAGCCAAGATTACAGGGGAGACTACGAGGAAGTGTACGAGCAGTACTTC

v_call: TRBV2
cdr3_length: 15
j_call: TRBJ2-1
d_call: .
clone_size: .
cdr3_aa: CATQILSSVLTEQFF
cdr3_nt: TGTGCCACCCAAATCCTAAGTTCGGTCCTTACTGAGCAGTTCTTC

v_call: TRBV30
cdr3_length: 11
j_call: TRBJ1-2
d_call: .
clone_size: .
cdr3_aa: CAQTDGGGYTF
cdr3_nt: TGTGCCCAGACCGACGGGGGCGGCTACACCTTC

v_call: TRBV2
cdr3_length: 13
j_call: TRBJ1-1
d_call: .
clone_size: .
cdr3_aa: CASTQRGNTEAFF
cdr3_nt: TGTGCCAGCACCCAAAGAGGGAACACTGAAGCTTTCTTT

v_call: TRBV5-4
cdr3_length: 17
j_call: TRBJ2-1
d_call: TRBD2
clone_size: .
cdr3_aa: CASMRGTWKIGYNEQFF
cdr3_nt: TGTGCCAGCATGCGGGGGACTTGGAAGATCGGATACAATGAGCAGTTCTTC

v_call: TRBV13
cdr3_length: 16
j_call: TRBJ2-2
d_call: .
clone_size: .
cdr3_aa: CASSPMEEGGTGELFF
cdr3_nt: TGTGCCAGCAGCCCCATGGAGGAAGGAGGTACCGGGGAGCTGTTTTTT

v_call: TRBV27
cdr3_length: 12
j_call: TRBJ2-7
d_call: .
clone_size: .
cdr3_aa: CASSFSGRGQYF
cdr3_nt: TGTGCCAGCAGTTTTTCAGGGCGGGGGCAGTACTTC

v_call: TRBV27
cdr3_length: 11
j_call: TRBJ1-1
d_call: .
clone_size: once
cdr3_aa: CATSRGTEAFF
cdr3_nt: TGTGCCACCTCACGTGGCACTGAAGCTTTCTTT

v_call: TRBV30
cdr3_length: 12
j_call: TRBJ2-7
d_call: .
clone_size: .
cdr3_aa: CAWSPWGKEQYF
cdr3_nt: TGTGCCTGGAGCCCTTGGGGAAAGGAGCAGTACTTC